This TCR beta chain was captured in a study of CD8 T cells in ankylosing spondylitis. Whole-study results and caveats: Disease-associated clones were CD8+ and fairly uncommon in peripheral blood. Disease-associated clones were reportedly significantly overrepresented in matched ankylosing spondylitis synovial fluid. A TCR beta motif of several highly homologous variants seemed to mark ankylosing spondylitis blood.

The CDR3 is made up of 15 amino acids. Per germline, CDR1 SGHTA and CDR2 FQGTGA. After removal of 5 bases from V and 1 base from J, the junction contained 5 bases not matched to a gene. With molecular barcodes, quantitative 5'-RACE was used to make the TCR beta libraries. TCRdb reprocessed the 5' RACE reads via MiXCR and lists one record per CDR3 protein. The top ten clones hold over 5.5% of a sample with around 150,000 distinct CDR3 sequences, 25% to 35% of them seen once. This clonotype has just a few counts. Its antigen is unidentified. Sequencing was carried out using synovial fluid, either unsorted or a sorted T cell fraction (not recorded which). The sequence was obtained from a male donor with ankylosing spondylitis. V gene TRBV7-3 combines with J gene TRBJ1-5; 7 bases are a match to TRBD1. CDR3 in amino acids: CASSPGGMSNQPQHF. CDR3 nucleotide sequence: TGTGCCAGCAGCCCAGGGGGGATGAGCAATCAGCCCCAGCATTTT.